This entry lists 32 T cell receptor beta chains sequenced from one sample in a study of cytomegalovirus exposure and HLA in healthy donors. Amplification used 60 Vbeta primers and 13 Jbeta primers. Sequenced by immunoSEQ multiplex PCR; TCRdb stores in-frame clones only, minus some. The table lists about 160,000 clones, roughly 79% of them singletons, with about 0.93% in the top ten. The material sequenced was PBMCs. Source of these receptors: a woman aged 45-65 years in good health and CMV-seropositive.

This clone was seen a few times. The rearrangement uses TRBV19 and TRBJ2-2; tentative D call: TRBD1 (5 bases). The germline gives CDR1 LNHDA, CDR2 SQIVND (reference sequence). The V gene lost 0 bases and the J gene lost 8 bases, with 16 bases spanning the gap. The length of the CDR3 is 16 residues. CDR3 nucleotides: TGTGCCAGTAGTATAGACGGTGAAGGGGTTCAAGGGGAGCTGTTTTTT. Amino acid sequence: CASSIDGEGVQGELFF.

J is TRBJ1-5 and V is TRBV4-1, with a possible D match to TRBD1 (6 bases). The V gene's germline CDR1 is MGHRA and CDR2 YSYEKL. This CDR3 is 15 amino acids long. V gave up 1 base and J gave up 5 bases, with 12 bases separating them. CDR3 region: CASSQVLAGDQPQHF. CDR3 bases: TGCGCCAGCAGCCAAGTTCTGGCAGGGGATCAGCCCCAGCATTTT.

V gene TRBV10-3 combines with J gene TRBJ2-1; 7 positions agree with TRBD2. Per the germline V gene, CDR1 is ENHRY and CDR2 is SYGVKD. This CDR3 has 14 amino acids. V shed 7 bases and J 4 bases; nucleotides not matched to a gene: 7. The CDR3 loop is CAITAREAYNEQFF. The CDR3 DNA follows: TGTGCCATCACGGCCCGGGAGGCTTACAATGAGCAGTTCTTC.

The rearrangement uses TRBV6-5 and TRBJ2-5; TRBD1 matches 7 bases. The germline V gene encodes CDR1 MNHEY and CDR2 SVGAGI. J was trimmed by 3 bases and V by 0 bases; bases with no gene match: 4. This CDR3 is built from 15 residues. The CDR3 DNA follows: TGTGCCAGCAGTTACTCCAGGGGGACGGAAGAGACCCAGTACTTC. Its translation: CASSYSRGTEETQYF.

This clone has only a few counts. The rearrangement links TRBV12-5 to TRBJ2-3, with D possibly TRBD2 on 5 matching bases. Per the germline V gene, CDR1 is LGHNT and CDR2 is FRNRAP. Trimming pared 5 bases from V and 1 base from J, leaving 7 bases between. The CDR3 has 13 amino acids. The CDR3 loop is CASGSSGTDTQYF. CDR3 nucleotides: TGTGCTAGTGGTAGTAGCGGCACAGATACGCAGTATTTT.

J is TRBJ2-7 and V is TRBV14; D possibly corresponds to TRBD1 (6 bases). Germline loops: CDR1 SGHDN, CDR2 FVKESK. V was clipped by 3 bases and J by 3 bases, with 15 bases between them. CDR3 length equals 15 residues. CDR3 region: CASSQEPRGYYEQYF. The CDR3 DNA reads TGTGCCAGCAGCCAGGAGCCCAGGGGATACTACGAGCAGTACTTC.

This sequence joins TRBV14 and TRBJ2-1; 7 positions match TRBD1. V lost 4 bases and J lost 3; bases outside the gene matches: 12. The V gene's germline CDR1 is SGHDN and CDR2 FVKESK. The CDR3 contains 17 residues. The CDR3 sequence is CASSPQGNRGNYNEQFF. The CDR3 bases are TGTGCCAGCAGCCCACAAGGTAACAGGGGAAACTACAATGAGCAGTTCTTC.

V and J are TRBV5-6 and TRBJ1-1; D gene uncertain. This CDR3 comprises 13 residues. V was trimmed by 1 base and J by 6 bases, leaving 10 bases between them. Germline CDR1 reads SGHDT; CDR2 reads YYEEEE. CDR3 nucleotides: TGTGCCAGCAGCTTGACACCAGAGGCTGAAGCTTTCTTT. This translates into CASSLTPEAEAFF.

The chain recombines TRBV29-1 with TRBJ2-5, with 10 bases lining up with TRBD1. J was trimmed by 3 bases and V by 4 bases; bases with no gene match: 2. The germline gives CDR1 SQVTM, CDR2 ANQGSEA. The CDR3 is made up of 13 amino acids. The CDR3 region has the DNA TGCAGCGTTGGACAGGGGGCTGAAGAGACCCAGTACTTC. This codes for CSVGQGAEETQYF.

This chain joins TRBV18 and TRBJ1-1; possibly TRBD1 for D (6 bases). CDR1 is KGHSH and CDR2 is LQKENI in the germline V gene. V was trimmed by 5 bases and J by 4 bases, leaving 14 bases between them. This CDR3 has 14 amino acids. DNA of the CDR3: TGTGCCAGCTCAAGCAGGACAGATGTCACTGAAGCTTTCTTT. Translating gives CASSSRTDVTEAFF.

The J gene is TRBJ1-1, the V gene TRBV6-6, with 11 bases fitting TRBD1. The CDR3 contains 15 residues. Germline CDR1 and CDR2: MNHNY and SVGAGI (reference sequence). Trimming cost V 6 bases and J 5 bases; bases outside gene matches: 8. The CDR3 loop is CASRPGDRGITEAFF. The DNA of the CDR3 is TGTGCCAGCAGGCCCGGGGACAGGGGGATAACTGAAGCTTTCTTT.

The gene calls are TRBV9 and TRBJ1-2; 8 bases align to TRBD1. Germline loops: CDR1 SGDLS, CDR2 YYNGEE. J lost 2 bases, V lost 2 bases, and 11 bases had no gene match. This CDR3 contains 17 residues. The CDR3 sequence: CASSVSTGARGNYGYTF. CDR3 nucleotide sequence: TGTGCCAGCAGCGTTTCGACAGGGGCCCGGGGAAACTATGGCTACACCTTC.

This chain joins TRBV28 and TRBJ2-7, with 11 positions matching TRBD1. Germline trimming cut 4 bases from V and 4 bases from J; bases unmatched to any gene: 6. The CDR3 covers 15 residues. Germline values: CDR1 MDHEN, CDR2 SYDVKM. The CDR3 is CASSSTGTGGYEQYF. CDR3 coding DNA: TGTGCCAGCAGTTCCACCGGGACAGGGGGATACGAGCAGTACTTC.

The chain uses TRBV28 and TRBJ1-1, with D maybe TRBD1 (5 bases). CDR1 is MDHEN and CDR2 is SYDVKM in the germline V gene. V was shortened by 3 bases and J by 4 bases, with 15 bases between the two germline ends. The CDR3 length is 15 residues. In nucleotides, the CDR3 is TGTGCCAGCAGTTTTCGGGTGGGCCAGGGCACTGAAGCTTTCTTT. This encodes CASSFRVGQGTEAFF.

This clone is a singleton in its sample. The CDR3 is CAWSVWRGRASGELFF. CDR3 sequence (DNA): TGTGCCTGGAGTGTATGGAGGGGACGGGCTTCTGGTGAACTGTTTTTT. The chain has TRBV30 and TRBJ1-4; tentatively, D is TRBD1 (5 bases). With 0 bases removed from V and 12 bases from J, the gap between germline ends came to 23 bases. The CDR3 consists of 16 residues. Per germline, CDR1 GTSNPN and CDR2 SVGIG (reference sequence).

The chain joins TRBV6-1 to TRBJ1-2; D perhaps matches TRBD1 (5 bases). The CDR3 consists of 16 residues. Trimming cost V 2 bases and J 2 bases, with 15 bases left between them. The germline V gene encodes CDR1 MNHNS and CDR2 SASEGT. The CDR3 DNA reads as TGTGCCAGCAGTGAAATCGACAGCAACCCAAACTATGGCTACACCTTC. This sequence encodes CASSEIDSNPNYGYTF.

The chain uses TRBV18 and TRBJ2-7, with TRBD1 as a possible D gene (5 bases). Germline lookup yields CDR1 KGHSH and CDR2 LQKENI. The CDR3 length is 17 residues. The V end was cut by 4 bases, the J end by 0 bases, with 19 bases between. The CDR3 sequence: CASSLDSRGPSSYEQYF. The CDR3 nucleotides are TGTGCCAGCTCACTAGATAGTAGGGGCCCAAGCTCCTACGAGCAGTACTTC.

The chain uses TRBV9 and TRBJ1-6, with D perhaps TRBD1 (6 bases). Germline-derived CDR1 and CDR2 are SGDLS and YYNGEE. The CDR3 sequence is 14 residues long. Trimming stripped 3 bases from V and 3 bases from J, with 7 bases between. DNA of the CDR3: TGTGCCAGCAGCGCAGGGGTCTATAATTCACCCCTCCACTTT. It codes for CASSAGVYNSPLHF.

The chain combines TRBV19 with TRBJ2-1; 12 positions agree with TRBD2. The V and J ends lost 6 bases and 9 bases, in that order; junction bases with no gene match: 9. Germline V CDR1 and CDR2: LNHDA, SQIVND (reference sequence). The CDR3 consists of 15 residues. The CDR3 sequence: CASRATSGSFSEQFF. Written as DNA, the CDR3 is TGTGCCAGTAGGGCGACTAGCGGGAGTTTTAGTGAGCAGTTCTTC.

The CDR3 DNA follows: TGCGCCAGCAGTATACAGGGGGTCACAGATACGCAGTATTTT. Amino acids: CASSIQGVTDTQYF. This chain uses TRBV5-1 with TRBJ2-3; 8 bases align to TRBD1. There are 14 residues in the CDR3. The germline gives CDR1 SGHRS, CDR2 YFSETQ. The junction had 4 bases not matched to a gene; V was cut back by 5 bases and J by 2 bases.

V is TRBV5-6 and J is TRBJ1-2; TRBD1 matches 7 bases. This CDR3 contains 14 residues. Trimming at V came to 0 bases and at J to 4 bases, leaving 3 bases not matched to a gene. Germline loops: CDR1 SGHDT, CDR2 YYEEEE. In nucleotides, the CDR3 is TGTGCCAGCAGCTTGGGCAGGGGGGCCTATGGCTACACCTTC. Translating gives CASSLGRGAYGYTF.

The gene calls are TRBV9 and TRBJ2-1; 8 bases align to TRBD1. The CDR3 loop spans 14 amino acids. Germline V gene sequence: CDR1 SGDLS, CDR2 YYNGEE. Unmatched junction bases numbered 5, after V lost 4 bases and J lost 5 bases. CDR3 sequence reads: CASSKTGANNEQFF. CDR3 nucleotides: TGTGCCAGCAGCAAGACAGGGGCGAACAATGAGCAGTTCTTC.

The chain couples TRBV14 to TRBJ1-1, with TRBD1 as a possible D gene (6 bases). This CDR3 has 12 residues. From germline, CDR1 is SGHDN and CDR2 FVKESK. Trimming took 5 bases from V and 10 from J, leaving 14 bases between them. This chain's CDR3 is CASSEQGFGAFF. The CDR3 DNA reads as TGTGCCAGCAGCGAACAGGGTTTTGGAGCTTTCTTT.

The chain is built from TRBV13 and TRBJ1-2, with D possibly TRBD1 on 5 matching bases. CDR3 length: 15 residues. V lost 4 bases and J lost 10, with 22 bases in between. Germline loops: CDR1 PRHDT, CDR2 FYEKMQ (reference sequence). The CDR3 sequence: CASSSPTGVPKIYTF. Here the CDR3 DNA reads TGTGCCAGCAGCTCCCCCACGGGGGTACCTAAAATCTACACCTTC.

The CDR3 here is CASTLGNRLAGGSDTQYF. The CDR3 nucleotides read TGCGCCAGCACCCTGGGGAATCGACTAGCGGGGGGGTCAGATACGCAGTATTTT. The J gene is TRBJ2-3, the V gene TRBV5-1; 14 nucleotides match TRBD2. With V trimmed by 6 bases and J by 4 bases, 13 bases remained unmatched. Per the germline V gene, CDR1 is SGHRS and CDR2 is YFSETQ. CDR3 length: 18 residues.

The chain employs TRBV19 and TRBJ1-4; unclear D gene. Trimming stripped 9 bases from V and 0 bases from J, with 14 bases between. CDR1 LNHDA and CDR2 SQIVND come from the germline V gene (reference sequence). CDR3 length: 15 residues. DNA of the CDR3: TGTGCCAGCCAATCGCCGGGGACAACTAATGAAAAACTGTTTTTT. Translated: CASQSPGTTNEKLFF. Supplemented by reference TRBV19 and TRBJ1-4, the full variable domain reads DGGITQSPKYLFRKEGQNVTLSCEQNLNHDAMYWYRQDPGQGLRLIYYSQIVNDFQKGDIAEGYSVSREKKESFPLTVTSAQKNPTAFYLCASQSPGTTNEKLFFGSGTQLSVL.

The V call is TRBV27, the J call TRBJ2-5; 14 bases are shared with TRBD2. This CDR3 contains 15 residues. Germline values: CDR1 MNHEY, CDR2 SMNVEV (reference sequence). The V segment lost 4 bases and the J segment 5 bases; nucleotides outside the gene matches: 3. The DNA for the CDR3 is TGTGCCAGCAGTTCTCGGACTAGCGGGGGGGAGACCCAGTACTTC. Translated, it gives CASSSRTSGGETQYF.

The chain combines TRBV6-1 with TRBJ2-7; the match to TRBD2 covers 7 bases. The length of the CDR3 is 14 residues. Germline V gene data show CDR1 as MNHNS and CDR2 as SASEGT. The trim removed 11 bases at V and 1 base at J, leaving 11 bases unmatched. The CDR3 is CAVIRGGDSYEQYF. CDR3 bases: TGTGCCGTAATTCGGGGAGGGGATTCCTACGAGCAGTACTTC.

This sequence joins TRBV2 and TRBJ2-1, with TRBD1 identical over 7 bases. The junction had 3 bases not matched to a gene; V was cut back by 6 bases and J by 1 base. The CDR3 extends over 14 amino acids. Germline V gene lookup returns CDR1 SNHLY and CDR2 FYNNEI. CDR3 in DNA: TGTGCCAGCAGGATCAGGGGGTCCTACAATGAGCAGTTCTTC. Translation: CASRIRGSYNEQFF.

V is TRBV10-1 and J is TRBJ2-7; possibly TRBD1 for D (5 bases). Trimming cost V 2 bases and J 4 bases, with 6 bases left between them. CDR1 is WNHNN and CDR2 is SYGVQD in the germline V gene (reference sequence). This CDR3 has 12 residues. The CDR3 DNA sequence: TGCGCCAGCAGTGAGACAGGATACGAGCAGTACTTC. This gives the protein CASSETGYEQYF.

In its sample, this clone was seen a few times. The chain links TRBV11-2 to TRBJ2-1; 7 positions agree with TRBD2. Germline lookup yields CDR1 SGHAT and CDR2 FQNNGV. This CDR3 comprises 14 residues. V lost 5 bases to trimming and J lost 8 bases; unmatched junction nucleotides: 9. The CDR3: CASSDSGAGDEQFF. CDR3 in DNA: TGTGCCAGCAGCGACAGCGGGGCCGGGGATGAGCAGTTCTTC.

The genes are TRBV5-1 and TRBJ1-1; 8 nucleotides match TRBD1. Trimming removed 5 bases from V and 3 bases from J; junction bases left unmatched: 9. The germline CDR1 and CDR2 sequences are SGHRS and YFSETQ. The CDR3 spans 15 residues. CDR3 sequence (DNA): TGCGCCAGCAGATTTATGGGGACAGGCGACACTGAAGCTTTCTTT. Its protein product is CASRFMGTGDTEAFF.